One T cell receptor (beta chain) is described in this entry. Its antigen remains unknown. These data are taken from a study of T cell responses to AZD1222 COVID-19 vaccine. Study-level findings and limits: Clonal diversity may have been underestimated in mostly white British donors. Increased Spike-specific TCR breadth and depth were observed after two AZD1222 doses.

The CDR3 has 15 amino acids. CDR1 is LNHDA and CDR2 is SQIVND in the germline V gene (reference sequence). Unmatched junction bases numbered 2, after V lost 1 base and J lost 1 base. Assay used: immunoSEQ multiplex PCR; TCRdb lists only in-frame clones, some missing. The table has about 160,000 clones, 88% seen once. The sequencing here drew on peripheral blood, taken on day 0 of AZD1222 vaccination. V and J are TRBV19 and TRBJ2-7, with 9 bases matching TRBD2. This clonotype was sampled from an adult in good health. CDR3 bases: TGTGCCAGTAGTATAGGACTAGCGGAGTCCTACGAGCAGTACTTC. This sequence encodes CASSIGLAESYEQYF. The full variable domain, its missing parts supplied by reference TRBV19 and TRBJ2-7, is DGGITQSPKYLFRKEGQNVTLSCEQNLNHDAMYWYRQDPGQGLRLIYYSQIVNDFQKGDIAEGYSVSREKKESFPLTVTSAQKNPTAFYLCASSIGLAESYEQYFGPGTRLTVT.